Below, 20 T cell receptor beta chains from the same sample are listed, as sequenced in a study of human T cells and chemical hapten exposure. TCRdb independently ran MiXCR on the RACE reads; one entry per CDR3 protein. This sample has about 380,000 distinct CDR3 sequences; 4.5% to 5.5% occur once, and the top ten carry around 2.6%. Time point specified: pre-sensitization, week 0. The treatment: therapeutic diphenylcyclopropenone sensitization with weekly scalp DPC. Sequenced material: whole blood, taken in connection with sensitization to the hapten diphenylcyclopropenone (DPC). These receptors were collected from a woman aged 45-65 years with alopecia areata. Some clones in this sample may be carry-over from other donors' samples.

This clonotype was picked up a small number of times. The rearrangement links TRBV27 to TRBJ2-2; the D is unclear. Germline loops: CDR1 MNHEY, CDR2 SMNVEV (reference sequence). The CDR3 contains 14 residues. V shed 10 bases and J shed 6 bases, with 18 bases lying between them. As DNA, the CDR3 is TGTGCCACCCATGACACGGGTGCGCCCGGGGAGCTGTTTTTT. Amino acids: CATHDTGAPGELFF.

This clonotype was seen repeatedly, ten times or more. The gene calls are TRBV29-1 and TRBJ2-5; 10 bases agree with TRBD1. This CDR3 has 15 amino acids. The trim removed 3 bases at V and 7 bases at J, leaving 11 bases unmatched. Germline assignment: CDR1 SQVTM and CDR2 ANQGSEA. CDR3 region: CSVDVSTTGGATQYF. CDR3 DNA sequence: TGCAGCGTTGATGTCTCAACGACAGGGGGCGCGACCCAGTACTTC.

This clonotype was seen at least ten times. V usage is TRBV12-3 or TRBV12-4 and J usage is TRBJ1-2, with TRBD1 as a possible D gene (5 bases). V was pared by 6 bases and J by 8 bases, with 13 bases between. The CDR3 runs 12 residues. CDR3 amino acids: CASRGALGGYTF. CDR3 in DNA: TGTGCCAGCAGAGGGGCCCTTGGAGGCTACACCTTC.

This chain uses TRBV6-6 with TRBJ2-7; D is unclear. Germline V CDR1 and CDR2: MNHNY, SVGAGI (reference sequence). This CDR3 is 13 amino acids long. V dropped 5 bases and J dropped 1 base, with 9 bases sitting between them. The DNA for the CDR3 is TGTGCCAGCAGTATTATGGAGTCCTACGAGCAGTACTTC. Protein sequence: CASSIMESYEQYF.

The chain has TRBV13 and TRBJ2-5; D is unclear. In germline, CDR1 is PRHDT, CDR2 FYEKMQ (reference sequence). CDR3 size: 14 residues. V was pared by 3 bases and J by 2 bases, with 10 bases between. The CDR3: CASSLQAPQETQYF. CDR3 coding DNA: TGTGCCAGCAGCTTGCAGGCCCCTCAAGAGACCCAGTACTTC.

This clonotype was counted ten times or more. The chain employs TRBV12-3 or TRBV12-4 and TRBJ1-1; 9 bases agree with TRBD1. Trimming removed 4 bases from V and 5 bases from J; junction bases left unmatched: 11. This CDR3 is 16 amino acids long. The CDR3, as DNA: TGTGCCAGCAGTTGGAGGAGGGGACAGGGAAATACTGAAGCTTTCTTT. This sequence encodes CASSWRRGQGNTEAFF.

This clonotype turned up a few times. V and J are TRBV30 and TRBJ1-4; D is uncertain. In germline, CDR1 is GTSNPN, CDR2 SVGIG (reference sequence). The CDR3 loop spans 15 amino acids. Trimming left V 7 bases short and J 5 bases short, with 20 bases between. The DNA for the CDR3 is TGTGCCTCCCAGTGGGCGACGGCTGTGAATGAAAAACTGTTTTTT. Protein product: CASQWATAVNEKLFF.

This clonotype was picked up many times. The CDR3 nucleotides are TGTGCCAGCAGTTCCCCTAGCCAAGATACGCAGTATTTT. It translates to CASSSPSQDTQYF. The J gene is TRBJ2-3, the V gene TRBV12-3 or TRBV12-4; D is perhaps TRBD2 (5 bases). The ends were cut back, 4 bases at V and 5 bases at J, with 10 bases in the middle. The CDR3 covers 13 residues.

The chain joins TRBV12-3 or TRBV12-4 to TRBJ1-1; D is uncertain. The CDR3 is 14 residues long. The V and J ends lost 6 bases and 0 bases respectively, with 11 bases between them. The CDR3 protein is CASRVFGLNTEAFF. CDR3 bases: TGTGCCAGCAGAGTGTTCGGGCTGAACACTGAAGCTTTCTTT.

This clonotype was observed many times. The J gene is TRBJ2-7, the V gene TRBV6-2 or TRBV6-3; the D gene is possibly TRBD1 (7 bases). V lost 2 bases to trimming and J lost 2 bases, with 10 bases between them. Germline V gives CDR1 MNHEY, CDR2 SVGEGT. This CDR3 contains 14 residues. The CDR3 region has the DNA TGTGCCAGCAGTTACGACAGGGAGGCCTACGAGCAGTACTTC. As protein: CASSYDREAYEQYF.

V usage is TRBV7-9 and J usage is TRBJ1-1; D ambiguous. The CDR3 spans 15 residues. The V gene lost 5 bases and the J gene lost 0 bases, with 13 bases spanning the gap. CDR1 is SEHNR and CDR2 is FQNEAQ in the germline V gene (reference sequence). CDR3 amino acids: CASSPDGRMNTEAFF. In DNA, the CDR3 is TGTGCCAGCAGCCCGGACGGGAGGATGAACACTGAAGCTTTCTTT.

At least ten counts were recorded for this clonotype. The genes are TRBV18 and TRBJ2-1; TRBD2 matches at 10 bases. V dropped 2 bases and J dropped 7; count of bases not matched to a gene: 8. This CDR3 is built from 16 residues. CDR1 KGHSH and CDR2 LQKENI come from the germline V gene. CDR3 nucleotide sequence: TGTGCCAGCTCACCATGGGTAGCGGGAGGCGGAAATGAGCAGTTCTTC. Translation: CASSPWVAGGGNEQFF.

The chain combines TRBV10-3 with TRBJ2-1, with a possible D match to TRBD2 (6 bases). Trimming cost V 4 bases and J 4 bases, with 14 bases left between them. The V gene's germline CDR1 is ENHRY and CDR2 SYGVKD. There are 15 residues in the CDR3. The CDR3: CAISGREKGYNEQFF. The CDR3 DNA sequence: TGTGCCATCAGTGGTCGGGAGAAGGGTTACAATGAGCAGTTCTTC.

This clonotype was recorded many times. The chain couples TRBV12-3 or TRBV12-4 to TRBJ1-5; TRBD1 matches at 8 bases. The CDR3 contains 14 residues. J gave up 7 bases and V 2 bases, and 4 bases lay outside the gene matches. CDR3 bases: TGTGCCAGCAGTTTACAGGGGGCTCAGCAGCCCCAGCATTTT. It is translated as CASSLQGAQQPQHF.

This clonotype was seen at least ten times. The chain employs TRBV12-3 or TRBV12-4 and TRBJ2-3; D ambiguous. Trimming left V 6 bases short and J 0 bases short, with 13 bases between. The CDR3 spans 15 residues. CDR3 DNA sequence: TGTGCCAGCAGGACCCGACCGGCTAGCACAGATACGCAGTATTTT. It specifies CASRTRPASTDTQYF.

This clonotype was picked up a small number of times. The genes are TRBV12-3 or TRBV12-4 and TRBJ1-2, with D maybe TRBD1 (5 bases). Trimming removed 2 bases at V and 5 bases at J, with 12 bases between. The CDR3 is 14 residues long. CDR3 loop: CASSLRGRSYGYTF. CDR3 DNA sequence: TGTGCCAGCAGTTTAAGGGGACGGAGTTATGGCTACACCTTC.

This clonotype was detected ten times or more. The chain couples TRBV28 to TRBJ2-2, with no clear D. Germline V lookup: CDR1 MDHEN, CDR2 SYDVKM. Trimming left V 5 bases short and J 0 bases short, with 10 bases between. The CDR3 runs to 15 residues. The CDR3 coding sequence is TGTGCCAGCAGTCCTCCCCTAGCGAACACCGGGGAGCTGTTTTTT. Amino acid sequence: CASSPPLANTGELFF.

This clonotype occurred many times. The chain links TRBV2 to TRBJ2-1; 9 bases line up with TRBD1. The CDR3 length is 14 residues. The V and J ends lost 7 bases and 8 bases, in that order; junction bases with no gene match: 9. The germline V gene has CDR1 SNHLY and CDR2 FYNNEI. CDR3 loop: CASINRDRDYEQFF. CDR3 bases: TGTGCCAGCATTAACCGGGACAGGGATTATGAGCAGTTCTTC.

The chain joins TRBV2 to TRBJ1-1; possibly TRBD1 for D (5 bases). CDR1 and CDR2 from the germline V gene are SNHLY and FYNNEI. CDR3 length: 15 amino acids. V lost 2 bases, J lost 4 bases, and 14 bases lay in between. CDR3 sequence: CASSEPDSPGTEAFF. DNA for the CDR3: TGTGCCAGCAGTGAACCCGACAGCCCGGGCACTGAAGCTTTCTTT.

This clonotype has a count of ten or more. V gene TRBV19 combines with J gene TRBJ2-5, with 8 nucleotides matching TRBD1. Germline V gene lookup returns CDR1 LNHDA and CDR2 SQIVND (reference sequence). After removal of 3 bases from V and 5 bases from J, the junction contained 8 bases not matched to a gene. This CDR3 is 15 amino acids long. The CDR3 protein is CASSIPTGARETQYF. CDR3 nucleotide sequence: TGTGCCAGTAGTATTCCGACAGGGGCCAGGGAGACCCAGTACTTC.